The 10 T cell receptor beta chains below come from one sample, sequenced in a study of CD8 T cells in Susac syndrome. With random hexamers, about 0.5 to 1 ug RNA was reverse transcribed. TCRdb recomputed calls from the immunoSEQ multiplex PCR reads with MiXCR, one row per CDR3 protein. The repertoire consists of roughly 110,000 distinct CDR3 sequences, with around 94% occurring once and the leading ten covering around 0.4%. The source material was CD8+ T cells from PBMCs. The receptors were sampled from a human donor with Susac syndrome.

This chain links TRBV6-4 with TRBJ2-5; the D gene could be TRBD1 or TRBD2 (6 bases each). CDR3 length: 12 residues. The germline V gene encodes CDR1 MRHNA and CDR2 SNTAGT. V was pared by 8 bases and J by 5 bases, with 12 bases between. The CDR3 reads CASELGGETQYF. CDR3 coding DNA: TGTGCCAGCGAGTTAGGGGGGGAGACCCAGTACTTC.

The chain carries TRBV6-2 or TRBV6-3 and TRBJ2-3; 8 bases map to TRBD2. The junction had 20 bases not matched to a gene; V was cut back by 9 bases and J by 0 bases. This CDR3 has 19 amino acids. Germline V gene lookup returns CDR1 MNHEY and CDR2 SVGEGT. This CDR3 is CARIRGERGREKSTDTQYF. Written as DNA, the CDR3 is TGTGCCAGGATCCGGGGGGAGCGGGGGAGAGAAAAGAGCACAGATACGCAGTATTTT.

CDR3 coding DNA: TGTGCCAGCAGTGCCCGGACAGGGGGATCCTACGAGCAGTACTTC. Its protein is CASSARTGGSYEQYF. V is TRBV25-1 and J is TRBJ2-7; 10 bases are shared with TRBD1. The CDR3 consists of 15 residues. Germline V gene lookup returns CDR1 MGHDK and CDR2 SYGVNS. The J segment lost 1 base and the V segment lost 4 bases, leaving 4 bases of the junction unmatched.

The chain carries TRBV20-1 and TRBJ1-1; 9 nucleotides agree with TRBD1. The CDR3 contains 13 residues. Germline values: CDR1 DFQATT, CDR2 SNEGSKA (reference sequence). Trimming took 5 bases from V and 4 from J; bases not matched to a gene: 5. CDR3 loop: CSARTGESTEAFF. For the CDR3, the DNA is TGCAGTGCTCGGACAGGGGAAAGCACTGAAGCTTTCTTT.

This rearrangement joins TRBV7-2 to TRBJ2-1, with D perhaps matching TRBD1 or TRBD2 (5 bases each). The V and J ends lost 5 bases and 2 bases respectively, with 13 bases between them. The CDR3 totals 15 residues. Germline V gene data show CDR1 as SGHTA and CDR2 as FQGNSA. The CDR3 DNA reads TGTGCCAGCAGCCCAGGGAGTTTAACCTACAATGAGCAGTTCTTC. Protein sequence: CASSPGSLTYNEQFF.

The chain employs TRBV15 and TRBJ1-5; TRBD1 is a possible D gene (5 bases). The length of the CDR3 is 16 residues. Deletions cut 5 bases from V and 5 bases from J, with 19 bases between. From germline, CDR1 is LNHNV and CDR2 YYDKDF (reference sequence). The CDR3 reads CATSLGPRVGDQPQHF. In nucleotides, the CDR3 is TGTGCCACCAGCCTTGGCCCCAGGGTAGGGGATCAGCCCCAGCATTTT. The entire variable domain, with the rest obtained from reference TRBV15 and TRBJ1-5, is as follows: DAMVIQNPRYQVTQFGKPVTLSCSQTLNHNVMYWYQQKSSQAPKLLFHYYDKDFNNEADTPDNFQSRRPNTSFCFLDIRSPGLGDTAMYLCATSLGPRVGDQPQHFGDGTRLSIL.

The chain has TRBV3-1 and TRBJ1-1, with TRBD1 matching 7 bases. CDR3 length: 17 residues. From germline, CDR1 is LGHDT and CDR2 YNNKEL (reference sequence). Losses at the gene ends were 0 bases for V and 1 base for J; bases not matched to a gene: 8. CDR3 residues: CASSQDVGRTGNTEAFF. The CDR3 coding sequence is TGTGCCAGCAGCCAAGATGTCGGGAGGACAGGGAACACTGAAGCTTTCTTT. Drawing the rest from reference TRBV3-1 and TRBJ1-1, the complete variable domain is DTAVSQTPKYLVTQMGNDKSIKCEQNLGHDTMYWYKQDSKKFLKIMFSYNNKELIINETVPNRFSPKSPDKAHLNLHINSLELGDSAVYFCASSQDVGRTGNTEAFFGQGTRLTVV.

The V and J genes are TRBV20-1 and TRBJ2-2, with D unresolved. Between the trimmed V and J ends, which lost 1 base and 6 bases, there was a span of 6 bases. The germline CDR1 and CDR2 sequences are DFQATT and SNEGSKA (reference sequence). This CDR3 region has 12 residues. The CDR3 bases are TGCAGTGCTAGAGTGGGCGCCGGGGAGCTGTTTTTT. Its translation is CSARVGAGELFF.

The chain employs TRBV9 and TRBJ2-2; D not resolved. V was shortened by 2 bases and J by 4 bases, with 3 bases between the two germline ends. CDR1 SGDLS and CDR2 YYNGEE come from the germline V gene. The CDR3 length is 12 residues. The CDR3 sequence is CASSVFTGELFF. CDR3 in DNA: TGTGCCAGCAGCGTCTTCACCGGGGAGCTGTTTTTT. The full variable domain, its missing parts supplied by reference TRBV9 and TRBJ2-2, is DSGVTQTPKHLITATGQRVTLRCSPRSGDLSVYWYQQSLDQGLQFLIQYYNGEERAKGNILERFSAQQFPDLHSELNLSSLELGDSALYFCASSVFTGELFFGEGSRLTVL.

This CDR3 is CASSRQRSALDEQYF. CDR3 DNA: TGTGCCAGCAGCCGCCAGAGGTCCGCCCTAGACGAGCAGTACTTC. The chain recombines TRBV7-2 with TRBJ2-7; D unresolved. This CDR3 is 15 amino acids long. Germline CDR1 SGHTA, CDR2 FQGNSA. Trimming pared 5 bases from V and 5 bases from J, leaving 19 bases between.